This T cell receptor beta chain emerged from a study of T-cell reconstitution after alpha-beta-depleted transplantation in children. For TCRbeta, the library was prepared with unique molecular identifiers. TCRdb analysed the PCR reads with MiXCR anew, one entry per CDR3 protein. The sample lists roughly 100,000 distinct CDR3 sequences; 6.5% to 8.5% were seen once. Germline trimming cut 6 bases from V and 3 bases from J; bases unmatched to any gene: 8. The CDR3 loop spans 15 amino acids. This clonotype was found many times. V gene TRBV12-3 or TRBV12-4 combines with J gene TRBJ2-1, with 7 bases identical to TRBD2. The source of this sequence is a human donor who donated a stem cell graft to a child with congenital amegakaryocytic thrombocytopenia. The input for sequencing was PBMCs from the stem cell graft donor, taken from the stem cell graft. DNA of the CDR3: TGTGCCAGCAGCGACACGGGAGGTAGCTACAATGAGCAGTTCTTC. This codes for CASSDTGGSYNEQFF.